This is a list of T cell receptor beta chains from one sample in a study of T cell responses to AZD1222 COVID-19 vaccine. The table came from immunoSEQ multiplex PCR; TCRdb's copy has only in-frame clones and leaves some out. The table has 70,000 or so clones, around 89% seen once; the top ten hold around 19%. Sequenced material: peripheral blood, taken on day 0 of AZD1222 vaccination. The origin of the receptors is an adult in good health. Each CDR3 is given with its conserved first and last residue. A D gene is named only where the DNA matches it firmly. Clone size is given for some rows only: seen once, a few or many times, or a class if the clone is expanded.

-	TRBV27	-	TRBJ1-5	TGTGCCAGGGAGGACAGCCCGTTGGGTCAGCCCCAGCATTTT	CAREDSPLGQPQHF
TRBD1	TRBV9	-	TRBJ1-2	TGTGCCAGCAGCTCTATGACAGGGGACTATGGCTACACCTTC	CASSSMTGDYGYTF
-	TRBV4-3	-	TRBJ2-5	TGCGCCAGCAGCCAAGAATCAGGGGGAGGTGTAGAGACCCAGTACTTC	CASSQESGGGVETQYF
-	TRBV7-2	-	TRBJ1-6	TGTGCCACCTTACAGGGTGTTAATTCACCCCTCCACTTT	CATLQGVNSPLHF
-	TRBV5-1	-	TRBJ2-5	TGCGCCAGCAGCTTGGCAGGAGCGGGGACCCAGTACTTC	CASSLAGAGTQYF
-	TRBV6-4	many	TRBJ1-1	TGTGCCAGCAGTTTCCTAACAGGCACTGAAGCTTTCTTT	CASSFLTGTEAFF
TRBD2	TRBV28	few	TRBJ2-7	TGTGCCAGCAGTTTCTCTAGCGGGAGGGTCTACGAGCAGTACTTC	CASSFSSGRVYEQYF
TRBD1	TRBV30	-	TRBJ2-7	TGTGCCTGGAGTGAAAAAAAATCCGGGACAGGCTCCTACGAGCAGTACTTC	CAWSEKKSGTGSYEQYF
-	TRBV5-1	once	TRBJ1-2	TGCGCCAGCAGCTTGGAGTGGCCCTACTATGGCTACACCTTC	CASSLEWPYYGYTF
-	TRBV4-1	-	TRBJ2-7	TGCGCCAGCAGCCAAACTAACCTAGACCCTGGGGACGAGCAGTACTTC	CASSQTNLDPGDEQYF
TRBD1	TRBV6-2/TRBV6-3	-	TRBJ1-5	TGTGCCAGCAACCCCTACAGGGGTAGCAATCAGCCCCAGCATTTT	CASNPYRGSNQPQHF
-	TRBV27	-	TRBJ1-6	TGTGCCAGCAGTTGGAGCCTTTTTAATTCACCCCTCCACTTT	CASSWSLFNSPLHF
-	TRBV20-1	-	TRBJ2-7	TGCAGTGCTAGTCTCCGGGACTACGAGCAGTACTTC	CSASLRDYEQYF
-	TRBV7-3	-	TRBJ2-2	TGTGCCAGCAGCTTACAGTTGACCGGGGAGCTGTTTTTT	CASSLQLTGELFF
-	TRBV4-2	-	TRBJ2-3	TGTGCTTGGGTGGGAGAAAGCACAGATACGCAGTATTTT	CAWVGESTDTQYF
TRBD1	TRBV19	-	TRBJ2-5	TGTGCCAGTAGGATAACAGGGGTCGGGGAGACCCAGTACTTC	CASRITGVGETQYF
TRBD2	TRBV27	-	TRBJ2-7	TGTGCCAGCAGTCTTAGCGGGGGAACCTACGAGCAGTACTTC	CASSLSGGTYEQYF
-	TRBV2	-	TRBJ2-7	TGTGCCAGCAGTGACATGGGTCGGGAGCAGTACTTC	CASSDMGREQYF
TRBD1	TRBV2	-	TRBJ2-3	TGTGCCAGCAGAGTACAGGACAGGGCTAAGCAGTATTTT	CASRVQDRAKQYF
-	TRBV9	-	TRBJ1-1	TGTGCCAGCAGCGTAGAGGGGACGAACACTGAAGCTTTCTTT	CASSVEGTNTEAFF
TRBD1	TRBV5-6	once	TRBJ2-3	TGTGCCAGCAGCTCGGATCGGACAGGGGGCCTCACAGATACGCAGTATTTT	CASSSDRTGGLTDTQYF
-	TRBV14	-	TRBJ2-1	TGTGCCAGCAGCCAAGCCTCCGGGGTTTACAATGAGCAGTTCTTC	CASSQASGVYNEQFF
-	TRBV5-4	-	TRBJ1-5	TGTGCCAGCCCCCTCCTGGGGGGGCGCAATCAGCCCCAGCATTTT	CASPLLGGRNQPQHF
-	TRBV11-3	-	TRBJ2-3	TGTGCCAGCAGTCAAGGCGGGCAGGGGCAAGATACGCAGTATTTT	CASSQGGQGQDTQYF
TRBD1	TRBV11-1	-	TRBJ2-1	TGTGCCAGCAGCCCCCGGGACAGAATCTCCTACAATGAGCAGTTCTTC	CASSPRDRISYNEQFF
-	TRBV28	-	TRBJ1-2	TGTGCCAGCAGTTCAGGACGGGGCTGGGGCTACACCTTC	CASSSGRGWGYTF
-	TRBV27	once	TRBJ1-2	TGTGCCAGCAGTTTCGGCCGGGCGGGTGGCTACACCTTC	CASSFGRAGGYTF
-	TRBV5-1	-	TRBJ2-1	TGCGCCAGCAGTTTACTCCGGCGGGAGCAGTTCTTC	CASSLLRREQFF
TRBD1	TRBV24-1	-	TRBJ1-5	TGTGCCACTCCTAGAGACCGGGACAGCATTTATTGGGATCAGCCCCAGCATTTT	CATPRDRDSIYWDQPQHF
-	TRBV11-2	-	TRBJ2-5	TGTGCCAGCAGCTTAACCCCCGGGGCCCTTCAAGAGACCCAGTACTTC	CASSLTPGALQETQYF
-	TRBV12-3/TRBV12-4	-	TRBJ1-6	TGTGCCAGCAGGGGGCTCTCTAATTCACCCCTCCACTTT	CASRGLSNSPLHF
TRBD1	TRBV5-1	-	TRBJ2-7	TGCGCCAGCAGCTTGGAAGAGGGGGCAGGGGAGCAGTACTTC	CASSLEEGAGEQYF
-	TRBV10-2	-	TRBJ1-5	TGCGCCAGCAGTGAGATGCGCAATCAGCCCCAGCATTTT	CASSEMRNQPQHF
-	TRBV28	-	TRBJ2-7	TGTGCCAGCAGTTCGACCTACGAGCAGTACTTC	CASSSTYEQYF
-	TRBV27	-	TRBJ2-7	TGTGCCAGCAGTGAGACAGCTACCTACGAGCAGTACTTC	CASSETATYEQYF
TRBD2	TRBV6-4	-	TRBJ2-2	TGTGCCAGCTCTGCGGGGGGGACCGCCGGGGAGCTGTTTTTT	CASSAGGTAGELFF
TRBD1	TRBV7-9	few	TRBJ1-4	TGTGCCAGCAGATCCCGGGAGGGGGCAGGACTGTTTTTT	CASRSREGAGLFF
-	TRBV3-1/TRBV3-2	-	TRBJ2-4	TGTGCCAGCAGCCAACAGGCCTCCCCAGAGAACATTCAGTACTTC	CASSQQASPENIQYF
TRBD2	TRBV15	-	TRBJ2-3	TGTGCCACCAGCGAACCCGGACTAGCGGTTAGCACAGATACGCAGTATTTT	CATSEPGLAVSTDTQYF
-	TRBV2	-	TRBJ2-7	TGTGCCAGCAGGAGGGAGAGCGAGCAGTACTTC	CASRRESEQYF
-	TRBV11-2	few	TRBJ1-4	TGTGCCAGCAGCCCGGGGCAGTCCAATGAAAAACTGTTTTTT	CASSPGQSNEKLFF
-	TRBV5-6	-	TRBJ2-1	TGTGCCAGCAGCTTGGGCTCGGGTAATGAGCAGTTCTTC	CASSLGSGNEQFF
-	TRBV20-1	-	TRBJ2-2	TGCAGTGCTAGTATTCTGAGCGGGGAGCTGTTTTTT	CSASILSGELFF
TRBD2	TRBV6-1	-	TRBJ2-7	TGTGCCAGCAGTGAACTAGCGGGAGGGGACGAGCAGTACTTC	CASSELAGGDEQYF
TRBD1	TRBV14	-	TRBJ1-1	TGTGCCAGCAGCCGGAAAATAAGGACAGGGATAACTGAAGCTTTCTTT	CASSRKIRTGITEAFF
-	TRBV9	-	TRBJ1-2	TGTGCCAGCAGCGGATGGACTGTGAACTATGGCTACACCTTC	CASSGWTVNYGYTF